This T cell receptor beta chain was observed in a study of tumor-infiltrating lymphocytes in localized non-small cell lung cancer. About the study: Some samples were collected after neoadjuvant chemotherapy; smokers, never-smokers and several histologies were included. From each patient, both tumor and uninvolved lung, non-adjacent to tumor, were sampled. General study points: Available tissue quantity limited TCR sequencing to a patient subset. TCRbeta sequencing showed higher T cell infiltration in tumors than uninvolved lung.

With regard to this clone: Antigen unknown.

Germline V gene sequence: CDR1 SGHNT, CDR2 YYREEE (reference sequence). The CDR3 runs to 15 residues. Losses at the gene ends were 4 bases for V and 5 bases for J; bases not matched to a gene: 10. This table comes from immunoSEQ multiplex PCR, and its TCRdb copy is limited to in-frame clones, with some not included. This table has about 12,000 clones, approximately 80% appearing once. The rearrangement uses TRBV5-4 and TRBJ1-2; TRBD1 agrees at 8 bases. The sequencing sample was made of lung tumor tissue. This receptor was identified in a human donor with non-small cell lung cancer. This CDR3 is CASSSPDRGPYGYTF. CDR3 coding DNA: TGTGCCAGCAGCAGTCCCGACAGGGGACCATATGGCTACACCTTC.